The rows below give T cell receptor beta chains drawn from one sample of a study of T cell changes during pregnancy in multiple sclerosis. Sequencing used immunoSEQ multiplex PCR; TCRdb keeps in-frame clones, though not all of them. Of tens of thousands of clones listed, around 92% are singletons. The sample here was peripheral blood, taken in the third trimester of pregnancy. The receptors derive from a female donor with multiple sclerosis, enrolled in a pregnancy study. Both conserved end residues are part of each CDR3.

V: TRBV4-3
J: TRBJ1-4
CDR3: CASSQEGGQSLFF

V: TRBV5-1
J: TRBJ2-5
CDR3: CASSLDSSGSLETQYF

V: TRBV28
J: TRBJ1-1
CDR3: CASTFSLNTEAFF

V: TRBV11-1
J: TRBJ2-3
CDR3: CASSLELHTDTQYF

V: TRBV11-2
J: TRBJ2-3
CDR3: CASSFRDRGGVDTQYF

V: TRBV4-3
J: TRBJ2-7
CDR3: CASSQGVTSGRAREQYF

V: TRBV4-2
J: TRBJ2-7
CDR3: CASSQDQGAPREQYF

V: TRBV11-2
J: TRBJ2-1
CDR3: CASSPEASDEQFF

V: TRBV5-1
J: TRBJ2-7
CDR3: CASSLEGQTYEQYF

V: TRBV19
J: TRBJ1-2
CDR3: CASSEDRRPNYGYTF

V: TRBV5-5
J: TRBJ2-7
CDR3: CASSPGLTYEQYF

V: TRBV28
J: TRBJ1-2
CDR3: CASKSGYGGRYGYTF

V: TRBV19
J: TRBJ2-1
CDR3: CASSSASGSYNEQFF

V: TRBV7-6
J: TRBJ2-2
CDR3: CASSFSGRAGGELFF

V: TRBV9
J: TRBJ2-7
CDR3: CASSVGTGNIDEQYF

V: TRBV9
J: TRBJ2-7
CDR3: CASSARWGTSSYEQYF

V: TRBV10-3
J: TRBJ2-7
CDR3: CAISEQGAYEQYF

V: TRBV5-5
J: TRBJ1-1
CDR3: CASSQGGKNTEAFF

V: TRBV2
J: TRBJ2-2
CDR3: CASSVVDTGELFF

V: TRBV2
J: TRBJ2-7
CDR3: CASSEYGTSRYEQYF

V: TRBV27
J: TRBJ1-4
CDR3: CASRQQFNEKLFF

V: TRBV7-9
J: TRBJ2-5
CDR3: CASSASDRGQETQYF

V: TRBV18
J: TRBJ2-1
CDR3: CASSPVGLAGAEEQFF

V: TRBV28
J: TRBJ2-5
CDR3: CASSLLSETQETQYF

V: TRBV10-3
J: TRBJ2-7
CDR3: CAISELAGEGTEQYF

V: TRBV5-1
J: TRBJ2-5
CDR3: CASSRQTGLAETQYF

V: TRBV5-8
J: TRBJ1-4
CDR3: CASSSRPSRGEKLFF

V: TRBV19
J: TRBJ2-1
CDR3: CASKGGRGGYNEQFF

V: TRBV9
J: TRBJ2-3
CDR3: CASSVGLVHTDTQYF

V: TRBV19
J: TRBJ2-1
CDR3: CASSITSGRAVYEQFF

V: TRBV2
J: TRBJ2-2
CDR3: CASSVLAGGPVTGELFF

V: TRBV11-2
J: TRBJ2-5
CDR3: CASSGQGSQYF

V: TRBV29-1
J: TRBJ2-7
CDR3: CSGGTGPYEQYF